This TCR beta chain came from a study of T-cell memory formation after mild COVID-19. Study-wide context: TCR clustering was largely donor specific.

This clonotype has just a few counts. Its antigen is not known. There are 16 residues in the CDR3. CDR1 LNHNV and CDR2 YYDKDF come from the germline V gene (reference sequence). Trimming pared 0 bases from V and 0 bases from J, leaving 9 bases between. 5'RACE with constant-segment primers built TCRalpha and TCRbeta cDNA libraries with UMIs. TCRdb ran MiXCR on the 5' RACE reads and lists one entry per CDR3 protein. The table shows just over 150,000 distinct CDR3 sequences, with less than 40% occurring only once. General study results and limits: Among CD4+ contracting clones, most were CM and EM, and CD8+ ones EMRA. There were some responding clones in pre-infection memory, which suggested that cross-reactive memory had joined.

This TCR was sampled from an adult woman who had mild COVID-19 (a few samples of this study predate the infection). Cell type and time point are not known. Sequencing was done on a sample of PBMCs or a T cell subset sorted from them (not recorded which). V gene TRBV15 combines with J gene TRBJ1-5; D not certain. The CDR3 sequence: CATSRDGPSSNQPQHF. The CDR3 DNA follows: TGTGCCACCAGCAGAGATGGGCCAAGTAGCAATCAGCCCCAGCATTTT.